The rows below give T cell receptor beta chains drawn from one sample of a study of cytomegalovirus exposure and HLA in healthy donors. Measured with immunoSEQ multiplex PCR; TCRdb has only the in-frame clones, and not every one. The sample carries approximately 110,000 clones, roughly two thirds recorded once. The sequenced sample consisted of PBMCs. Source of these receptors: a woman in her twenties or thirties in good health and CMV-seronegative. CDR3s include the opening cysteine and the closing phenylalanine or tryptophan. D genes are given only for firm matches. The size field is filled for only some rows; it gives once, few, many or a size class.

D | J | size | V | DNA | CDR3
- | TRBJ2-3 | - | TRBV7-2 | TGTGCCAGCAGCTTAGCGGGCGGGCATGGCACAGATACGCAGTATTTT | CASSLAGGHGTDTQYF
TRBD2 | TRBJ2-1 | few | TRBV28 | TGTGCCAGCAGTCCCAGACTAGCGGAGTACAATGAGCAGTTCTTC | CASSPRLAEYNEQFF
TRBD1 | TRBJ2-7 | once | TRBV11-3 | TGTGCCAGCAGCTCGTCGGACAGGAACTACGAGCAGTACTTC | CASSSSDRNYEQYF
TRBD2 | TRBJ2-5 | few | TRBV7-8 | TGTGCCAGCAGCCGACGGACTAGCGGGAGGCTACAAGAGACCCAGTACTTC | CASSRRTSGRLQETQYF
- | TRBJ2-1 | - | TRBV5-8 | TGTGCCAGCAGCCGGGACTCGATTTTCAATGAGCAGTTCTTC | CASSRDSIFNEQFF
TRBD1 | TRBJ1-1 | - | TRBV6-1 | TGTGCCAGCAGATACAGGGGGCGGGTCACTGAAGCTTTCTTT | CASRYRGRVTEAFF
- | TRBJ1-2 | - | TRBV10-3 | TGTGCCATCAGTGACCACAGGATTGGGAATGGCTACACCTTC | CAISDHRIGNGYTF
TRBD2 | TRBJ2-3 | - | TRBV9 | TGTGCCAGCAGCGTACTAGCGGGGTGGGGAGATACGCAGTATTTT | CASSVLAGWGDTQYF
TRBD1 | TRBJ2-2 | - | TRBV5-1 | TGCGCCAGCAGCTCCCTCCAGGGGGACACCGGGGAGCTGTTTTTT | CASSSLQGDTGELFF
TRBD2 | TRBJ2-2 | - | TRBV5-6 | TGTGCCAGCAGCTTGGCCGGGGGGGAGGGCCTGACCGGGGAGCTGTTTTTT | CASSLAGGEGLTGELFF
- | TRBJ2-1 | - | TRBV7-9 | TGTGCCAGCAGCTTACGGGAAGGCAATGAGCAGTTCTTC | CASSLREGNEQFF
TRBD2 | TRBJ2-7 | few | TRBV4-3 | TGCGCCAGCAGCCAAGAGGTTAGGCAGACGCGCGGGGGGCAGTACTTC | CASSQEVRQTRGGQYF
- | TRBJ1-5 | - | TRBV28 | TGTGCCAGCTCCAGGGGTCCCTTTAGCAATCAGCCCCAGCATTTT | CASSRGPFSNQPQHF
TRBD1 | TRBJ2-7 | - | TRBV6-5 | TGTGCCAGCAGTTACTCGTCGGGACAGGAGTACTACGAGCAGTACTTC | CASSYSSGQEYYEQYF
- | TRBJ1-1 | few | TRBV5-1 | TGCGCCAGCAGCTTGGTGGTGACAGGTGCCAACACTGAAGCTTTCTTT | CASSLVVTGANTEAFF
TRBD1 | TRBJ2-7 | few | TRBV6-1 | TGTGCCAGCAGCCTCTCGAGACAGGGGGCTGATGAGCAGTACTTC | CASSLSRQGADEQYF
- | TRBJ1-2 | - | TRBV10-3 | TGTGCCATCAGTGATTCGGGGAGAAACTATGGCTACACCTTC | CAISDSGRNYGYTF
TRBD2 | TRBJ2-7 | - | TRBV7-2 | TGTGCCAGCAGCTTATCTAGGACTAGCGGAAACTACGAGCAGTACTTC | CASSLSRTSGNYEQYF
- | TRBJ2-5 | - | TRBV5-5 | TGTGCCAGCAGGTGGGACACCCAAGAGACCCAGTACTTC | CASRWDTQETQYF
- | TRBJ1-2 | few | TRBV7-2 | TGTGCCAGCAGCCAAGGACAGAGCTATGGCTACACCTTC | CASSQGQSYGYTF
- | TRBJ2-5 | - | TRBV13 | TGTGCCAGCAGCCTGCAAATGATGGAGCGCGGGACGGGAACCCAGTACTTC | CASSLQMMERGTGTQYF
- | TRBJ2-7 | few | TRBV5-1 | TGCGCCAGCAGCCCGACCCGAGTTGGGTCAGGCGAGCAGTACTTC | CASSPTRVGSGEQYF
- | TRBJ2-7 | few | TRBV11-2 | TGTGCCAGCAGCTTAGCTGGGAGTGGCTACGAGCAGTACTTC | CASSLAGSGYEQYF